This TCR beta chain originates from a study of blood T cell repertoires in COVID-19. Sequencing was performed with immunoSEQ multiplex PCR; in TCRdb, only in-frame clones are kept and a portion is missing. The sample has about 520,000 clones, 70% to 90% seen once. Trimming took 5 bases from V and 4 from J, leaving 14 bases between them. The CDR3 covers 14 residues. The germline CDR1 and CDR2 sequences are KGHSH and LQKENI. The chain carries TRBV18 and TRBJ2-5; D may be TRBD2 (6 bases). The receptor was isolated from a human donor in a cohort sampled during active COVID-19. The specimen was peripheral blood. The CDR3: CASSGSRGGETQYF. In DNA, the CDR3 is TGTGCCAGCTCAGGGTCACGGGGAGGAGAGACCCAGTACTTC.